Listed here is a single T cell receptor beta chain. Its cognate antigen has yet to be identified. The sample holds no much larger clone one base away, and base qualities are not on file. This entry is derived from a study of T cell responses to AZD1222 COVID-19 vaccine (dated by TCRdb to about 2021). For the study in its entirety: A total of more than 230 trial participants underwent TCR sequencing, of whom under 220 had received two doses of AZD1222 and about 25 had received two doses of the MenACWY control vaccine. Trial participants were enrolled by age into subgroups of 18-55, 56-69 and 70-plus years, and roughly 150, 30 and 60 TCR-sequenced participants, respectively, were included in these subgroups. On the study overall, not on this receptor specifically: In the small 56-69-year group, the increase in depth fell short of significance, most likely because of low power. Most participants were white British and females outnumbered males, and the authors suggested that clonal diversity may have been underestimated. No day 14 peak-response samples were available, so repertoires were characterized only after the peak T cell response. The vaccine-associated CD4 TCRs covered the entire spike protein, and the dominant responses fell in regions 160-218 and 743-854. Reportedly, close to half of the unique spike-specific TCRs recognized epitopes lying outside the regions that are mutated in the B.1.351 and B.1.1.7 variants. Conclusions about previously exposed vaccinees are limited because only 6 or 7 AZD1222 recipients were SARS-CoV-2 seropositive at baseline. After two AZD1222 doses, both the breadth and the depth of spike-specific TCRs were significantly higher than at day 0 and than in MenACWY recipients.

V loses 7 bases, J loses 0 bases, and the germline ends lie 17 bases apart. The CDR3 goes from the cysteine to the phenylalanine over 16 residues. Only the CDR3 DNA is retained, 48 bases long and in frame from the first base. Based on the germline V gene, the CDR1 and CDR2 sequences are SGDLS and YYNGEE. The CDR3 regions of human TCRbeta chains were analyzed by immunosequencing. The authors' pipeline ran thus. Repertoire TCRs were checked for matches against a reference library of SARS-CoV-2-specific TCRs that had been generated using the MIRA antigen-specificity platform. Breadth meant the fraction of unique TCRs that were SARS-CoV-2-associated, whereas depth meant the fraction of total T cells that were SARS-CoV-2-associated. Using the MIRA data, each spike-specific TCR was mapped to the spike region that the TCR reacts to and placed in a CD4 or CD8 class. Log10-transformed breadth and depth values were compared by one-way ANOVA with Sidak's multiple comparisons tests. This is the immuneACCESS table as TCRdb keeps it, with only in-frame sequences that have V and J called. A part of the clones is gone; compared with another copy, unresolved V genes explain less than half, and the rest is unexplained. That table furnishes V, J and clone size, whereas the DNA furnished D and trimming. In this sample the table shows 100,000 to 140,000 clones, around nine tenths of which occur a single time. Of the sample, 4.5% to 6% is held by the ten largest clones.

The time point tag for this specimen amounts to: about 28 days (+/-7) after the second vaccine dose. AZD1222 recipients whose second dose came at about 4 weeks and those whose second dose came at about 12 weeks were combined into one group, since spike-specific TCR depth and breadth did not differ between the two schedules. Vaccinee samples came from UK trials COV001 and COV002, including a single-blind randomized controlled phase 2/3 trial of AZD1222 (ChAdOx1 nCoV-19) in healthy adults. For TCRbeta chain sequencing, PBMC samples from trial participants were taken at day 0 and at day 28 after the second dose.

The rearrangement joined TRBV9 to TRBJ1-5, with an unclear D gene assignment. Specimen: peripheral blood, collected 28 days after the second AZD1222 dose. This receptor was identified in an adult who received the AZD1222 COVID-19 vaccine. The CDR3 loop reads CASPTAPRNSNQPQHF. The sequence in DNA is TGTGCCAGCCCCACAGCCCCGAGGAATAGCAATCAGCCCCAGCATTTT. Full variable domain (CDR3 extended with the reference TRBV9 and TRBJ1-5 proteins): DSGVTQTPKHLITATGQRVTLRCSPRSGDLSVYWYQQSLDQGLQFLIQYYNGEERAKGNILERFSAQQFPDLHSELNLSSLELGDSALYFCASPTAPRNSNQPQHFGDGTRLSIL.